The clone carrying this TCR beta chain has just a few counts. Its target is not known. The data stem from a study of beta chain features in type 1 diabetes. Study results and caveats: Significant though moderate, a shortening of TCRB CDR3s appeared in all four CD4+ subsets of Type 1 diabetes patients.

Averaging about 120 mL, one heparinised blood draw was given by each donor. Stem cell-like memory, regulatory, central memory and naive CD4+ cells were sorted via CD45RO/CCR7/CD25/CD127/CD95/CD27. V shed 4 bases and J shed 9 bases, with 19 bases lying between them. Per germline, CDR1 SGHRS and CDR2 YFSETQ. The CDR3 covers 14 residues. Expressed TCRB transcripts were sequenced because the entire RNA isolate underwent reverse transcription. TCRdb keeps only in-frame clones here, not all; method: immunoSEQ multiplex PCR. The sample contains approximately 250,000 clones, approximately 14% of which appear only once.

The sequence derives from a woman aged 40 to 50 in good health. The V and J genes are TRBV5-1 and TRBJ2-5; no firm D call. The material sequenced was naive CD4+ T cells from blood. The CDR3 DNA is TGCGCCAGCAGCAGAGAGTCCTCCGTTTCGGCCCAGTACTTC. Protein: CASSRESSVSAQYF.